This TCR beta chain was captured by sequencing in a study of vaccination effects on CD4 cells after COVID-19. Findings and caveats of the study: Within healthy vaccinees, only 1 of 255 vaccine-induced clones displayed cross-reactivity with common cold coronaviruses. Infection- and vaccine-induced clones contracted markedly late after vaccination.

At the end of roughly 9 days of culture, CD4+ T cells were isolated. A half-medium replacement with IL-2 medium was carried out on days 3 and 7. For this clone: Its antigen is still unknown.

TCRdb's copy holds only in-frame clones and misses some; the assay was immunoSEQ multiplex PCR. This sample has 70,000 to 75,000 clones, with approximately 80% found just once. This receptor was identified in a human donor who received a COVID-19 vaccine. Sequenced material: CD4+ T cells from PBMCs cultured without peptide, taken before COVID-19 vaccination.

The CDR3 protein is CASSISGPSYGYTF. DNA for the CDR3: TGTGCCAGTAGTATCAGTGGGCCGAGCTATGGCTACACCTTC. The J gene is TRBJ1-2, the V gene TRBV19; D not certain. Per germline, CDR1 LNHDA and CDR2 SQIVND (reference sequence). V lost 3 bases to trimming and J lost 4 bases, with 12 bases between them. This CDR3 is 14 amino acids long.